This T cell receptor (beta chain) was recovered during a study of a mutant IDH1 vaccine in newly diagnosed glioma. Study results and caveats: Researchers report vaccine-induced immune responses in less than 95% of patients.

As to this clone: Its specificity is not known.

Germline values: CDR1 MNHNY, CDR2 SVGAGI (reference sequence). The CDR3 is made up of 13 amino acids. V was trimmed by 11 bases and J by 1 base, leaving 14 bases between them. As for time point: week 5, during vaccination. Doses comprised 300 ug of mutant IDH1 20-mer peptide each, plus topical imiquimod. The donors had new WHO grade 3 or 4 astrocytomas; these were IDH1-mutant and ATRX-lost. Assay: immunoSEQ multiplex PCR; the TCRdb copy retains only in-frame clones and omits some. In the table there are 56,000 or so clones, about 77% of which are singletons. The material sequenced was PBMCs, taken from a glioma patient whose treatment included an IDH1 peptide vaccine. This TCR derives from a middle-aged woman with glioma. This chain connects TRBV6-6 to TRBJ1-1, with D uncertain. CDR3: CAGSKDPNTEAFF. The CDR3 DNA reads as TGTGCCGGATCCAAGGACCCGAACACTGAAGCTTTCTTT.